The TCR beta chain described here comes from a study of blood T cell repertoires in COVID-19. The wider study: The study drew acute and convalescent COVID-19 samples from the United States, Italy and Spain.

V lost 6 bases to trimming and J lost 3 bases; unmatched junction nucleotides: 3. The CDR3 has 13 amino acids. Germline CDR1 and CDR2: ENHRY and SYGVKD. TCRdb's table, derived via immunoSEQ multiplex PCR, lists solely in-frame clones and lacks some. The table has hundreds of thousands of clones, about 87% seen once. The sequenced sample consisted of peripheral blood. The TCR was taken from a woman between 50 and 59 years old with COVID-19, enrolled during active disease. The rearrangement joins TRBV10-3 to TRBJ1-2, with TRBD1 matching 8 bases. CDR3 nucleotides: TGTGCCATCAGGCAGACAGGGGACTATGGCTACACCTTC. Its translation: CAIRQTGDYGYTF.